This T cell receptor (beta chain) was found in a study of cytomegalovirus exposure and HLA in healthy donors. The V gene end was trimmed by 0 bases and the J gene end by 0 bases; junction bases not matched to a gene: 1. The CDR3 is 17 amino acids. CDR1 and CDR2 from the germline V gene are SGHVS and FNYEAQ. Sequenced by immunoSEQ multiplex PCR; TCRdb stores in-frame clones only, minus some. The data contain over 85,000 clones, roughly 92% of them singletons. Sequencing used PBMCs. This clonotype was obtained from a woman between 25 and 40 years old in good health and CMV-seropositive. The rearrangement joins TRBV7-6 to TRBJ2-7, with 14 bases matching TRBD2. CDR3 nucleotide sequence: TGTGCCAGCAGCTTAGCCGGGACTAGCGGGAGCTCCTACGAGCAGTACTTC. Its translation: CASSLAGTSGSSYEQYF.